The clone carrying this T cell receptor beta chain has only a few counts. Trimming cost V 5 bases and J 7 bases; bases outside gene matches: 18. The V gene's germline CDR1 is MNHNS and CDR2 SASEGT. The CDR3 consists of 18 residues. In the ophthalmopathy cohort, Clinical Activity Score was at least 3, NOSPECS grade at least 4, and duration under 3 months. Amplification of TCR beta CDR3 regions used RNA as the template. The HTBI primer set drove a first-round RT-PCR of the TCR CDR3. A single record per CDR3 protein comes from TCRdb applying MiXCR to the multiplex PCR reads. The sample yields a few hundred thousand distinct CDR3 sequences, 13% to 15% seen once. These data are taken from a study of T cells in Graves' hyperthyroidism and ophthalmopathy.

Sequencing input: blood. V and J are TRBV6-1 and TRBJ2-2; 8 positions match TRBD2. The TCR comes from a woman aged 30 to 39 with Graves' ophthalmopathy. CDR3 region: CASSYRFGGALFGGELFF. CDR3 coding DNA: TGTGCCAGCAGTTATAGGTTCGGGGGGGCTTTGTTCGGCGGGGAGCTGTTTTTT.